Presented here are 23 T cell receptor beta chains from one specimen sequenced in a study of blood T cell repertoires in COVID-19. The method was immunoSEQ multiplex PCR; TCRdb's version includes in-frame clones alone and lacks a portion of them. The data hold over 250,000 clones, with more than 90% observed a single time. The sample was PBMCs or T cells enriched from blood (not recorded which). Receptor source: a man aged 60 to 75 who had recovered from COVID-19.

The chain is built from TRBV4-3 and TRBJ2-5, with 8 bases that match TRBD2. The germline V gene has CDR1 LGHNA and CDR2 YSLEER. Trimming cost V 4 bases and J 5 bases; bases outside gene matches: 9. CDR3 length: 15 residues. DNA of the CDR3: TGCGCCAGCAGCCCGGGGACCTCGGGAGGGGAGACCCAGTACTTC. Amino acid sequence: CASSPGTSGGETQYF.

As DNA, the CDR3 is TGTGCCAGTAGTACCCCTTGGATCCGGGGAAACACTGAAGCTTTCTTT. Its translation: CASSTPWIRGNTEAFF. The chain carries TRBV19 and TRBJ1-1; D uncertain. The CDR3 is 16 amino acids. Germline V lookup: CDR1 LNHDA, CDR2 SQIVND (reference sequence). The ends were cut back, 4 bases at V and 2 bases at J, with 17 bases in the middle.

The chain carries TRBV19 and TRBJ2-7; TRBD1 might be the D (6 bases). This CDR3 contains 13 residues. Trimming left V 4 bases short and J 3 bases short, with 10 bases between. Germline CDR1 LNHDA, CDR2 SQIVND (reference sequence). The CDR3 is CASSRTGYYEQYF. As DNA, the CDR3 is TGTGCCAGTAGTAGAACAGGGTACTACGAGCAGTACTTC.

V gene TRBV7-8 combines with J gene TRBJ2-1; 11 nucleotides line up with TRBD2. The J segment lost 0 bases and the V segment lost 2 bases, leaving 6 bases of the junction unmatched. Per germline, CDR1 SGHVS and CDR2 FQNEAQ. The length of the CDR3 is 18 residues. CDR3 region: CASSLQLAGATSYNEQFF. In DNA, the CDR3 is TGTGCCAGCAGCTTACAACTAGCGGGAGCGACCTCCTACAATGAGCAGTTCTTC.

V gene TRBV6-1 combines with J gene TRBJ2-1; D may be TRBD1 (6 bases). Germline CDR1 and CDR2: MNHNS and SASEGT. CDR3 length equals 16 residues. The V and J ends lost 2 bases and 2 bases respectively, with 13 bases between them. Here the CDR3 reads CASSETGYGAYNEQFF. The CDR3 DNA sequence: TGTGCCAGCAGTGAAACAGGGTATGGGGCCTACAATGAGCAGTTCTTC.

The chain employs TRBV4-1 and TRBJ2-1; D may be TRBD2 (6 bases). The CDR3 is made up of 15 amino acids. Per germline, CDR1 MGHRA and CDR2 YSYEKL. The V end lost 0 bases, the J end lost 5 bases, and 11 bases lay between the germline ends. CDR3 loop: CASSQDGSGDNEQFF. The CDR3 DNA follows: TGCGCCAGCAGCCAAGATGGGTCGGGAGACAATGAGCAGTTCTTC.

The CDR3 here is CARAPVDRGYPPYGYTF. The CDR3 DNA sequence: TGTGCCAGAGCACCTGTCGACAGGGGCTATCCCCCCTATGGCTACACCTTC. The rearrangement joins TRBV21-1 to TRBJ1-2; the D call of TRBD1 is as the table states it, not checked on the DNA. TRBV21-1 is an annotated pseudogene. There are 17 residues in the CDR3.

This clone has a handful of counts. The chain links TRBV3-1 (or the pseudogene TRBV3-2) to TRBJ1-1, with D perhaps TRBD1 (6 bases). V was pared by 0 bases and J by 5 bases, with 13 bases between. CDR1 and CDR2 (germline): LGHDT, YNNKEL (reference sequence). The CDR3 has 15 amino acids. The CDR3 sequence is CASSQESRGRTEAFF. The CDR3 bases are TGTGCCAGCAGCCAAGAATCCAGGGGAAGGACTGAAGCTTTCTTT.

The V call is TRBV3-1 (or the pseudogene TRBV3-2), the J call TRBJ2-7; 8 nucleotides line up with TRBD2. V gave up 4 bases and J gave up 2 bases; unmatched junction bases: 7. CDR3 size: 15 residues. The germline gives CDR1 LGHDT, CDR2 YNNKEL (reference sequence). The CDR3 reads CASSRVGAGAYEQYF. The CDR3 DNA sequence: TGTGCCAGCAGCCGTGTAGGAGCGGGGGCCTACGAGCAGTACTTC.

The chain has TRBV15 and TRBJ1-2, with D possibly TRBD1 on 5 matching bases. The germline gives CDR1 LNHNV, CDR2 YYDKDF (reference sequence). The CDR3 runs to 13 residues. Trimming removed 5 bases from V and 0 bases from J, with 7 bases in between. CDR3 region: CATSGHTNYGYTF. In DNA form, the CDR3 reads TGTGCCACCAGCGGACACACTAACTATGGCTACACCTTC.

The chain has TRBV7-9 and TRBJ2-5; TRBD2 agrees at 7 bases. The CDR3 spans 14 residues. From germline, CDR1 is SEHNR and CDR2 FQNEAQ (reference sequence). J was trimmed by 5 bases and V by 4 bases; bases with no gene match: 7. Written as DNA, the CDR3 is TGTGCCAGCAGCTCCGGACTAGTCTTGGAGACCCAGTACTTC. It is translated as CASSSGLVLETQYF.

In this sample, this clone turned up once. The CDR3 coding sequence is TGCAGTGCTAGTCCAGGGGGTCCTGTGGTGCCCCAGCATTTT. Protein sequence: CSASPGGPVVPQHF. The chain is built from TRBV20-1 and TRBJ1-5; 7 positions match TRBD1. The CDR3 runs 14 residues. Trimming removed 3 bases from V and 9 bases from J; junction bases left unmatched: 11. Germline assignment: CDR1 DFQATT and CDR2 SNEGSKA (reference sequence).

CDR3 DNA: TGTGCCAGTAGTCTGGGCATCTATAATTCACCCCTCCACTTT. It yields the protein CASSLGIYNSPLHF. This chain joins TRBV19 and TRBJ1-6, with unresolved D. The V end lost 5 bases, the J end lost 3 bases, and 8 bases lay between the germline ends. There are 14 residues in the CDR3. CDR1 and CDR2 (germline): LNHDA, SQIVND (reference sequence).

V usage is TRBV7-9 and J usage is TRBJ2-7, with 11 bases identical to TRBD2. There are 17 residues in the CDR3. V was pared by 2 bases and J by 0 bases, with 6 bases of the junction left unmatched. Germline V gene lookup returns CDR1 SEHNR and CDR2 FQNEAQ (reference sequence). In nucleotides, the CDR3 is TGTGCCAGCAGCTTACATCCGGGACTAGCGGTCTCCTACGAGCAGTACTTC. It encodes CASSLHPGLAVSYEQYF.

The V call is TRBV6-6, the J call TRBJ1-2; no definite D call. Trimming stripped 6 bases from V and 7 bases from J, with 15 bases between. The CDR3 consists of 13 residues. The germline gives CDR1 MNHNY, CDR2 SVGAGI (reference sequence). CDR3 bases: TGTGCCAGCAGCCGAGCGAGGGCACCTGGCTACACCTTC. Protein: CASSRARAPGYTF.

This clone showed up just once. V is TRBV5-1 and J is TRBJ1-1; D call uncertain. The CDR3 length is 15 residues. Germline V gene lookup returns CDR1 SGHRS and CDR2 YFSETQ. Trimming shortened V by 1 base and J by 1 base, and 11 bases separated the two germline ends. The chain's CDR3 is CASSLRNDWNTEAFF. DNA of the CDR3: TGCGCCAGCAGCTTGCGTAACGACTGGAACACTGAAGCTTTCTTT.

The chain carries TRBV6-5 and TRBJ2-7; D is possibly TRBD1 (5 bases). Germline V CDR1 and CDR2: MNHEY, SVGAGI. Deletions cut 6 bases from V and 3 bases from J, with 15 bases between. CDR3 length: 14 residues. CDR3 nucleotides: TGTGCCAGCAGAAAACAAGGGGATTACTACGAGCAGTACTTC. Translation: CASRKQGDYYEQYF.

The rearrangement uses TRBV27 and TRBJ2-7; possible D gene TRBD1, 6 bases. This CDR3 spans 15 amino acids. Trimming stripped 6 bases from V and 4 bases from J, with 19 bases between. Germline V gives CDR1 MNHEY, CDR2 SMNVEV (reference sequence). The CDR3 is CASSSTGKGGYEQYF. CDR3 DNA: TGTGCCAGCAGCTCTACAGGGAAAGGGGGTTACGAGCAGTACTTC.

CDR3 DNA sequence: TGTGCCAGCAGCTGGACAGGGAACACTGAAGCTTTCTTT. Translated: CASSWTGNTEAFF. The chain combines TRBV7-9 with TRBJ1-1, with 7 bases matching TRBD1. The V and J ends lost 4 bases and 1 base, in that order; junction bases with no gene match: 0. CDR3 size: 13 residues. The germline CDR1 and CDR2 sequences are SEHNR and FQNEAQ (reference sequence).

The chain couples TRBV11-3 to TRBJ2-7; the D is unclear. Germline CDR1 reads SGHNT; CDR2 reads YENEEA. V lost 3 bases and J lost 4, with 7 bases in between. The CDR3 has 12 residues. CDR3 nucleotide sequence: TGTGCCAGCAGCTTTTTCGTTTACGAGCAGTACTTC. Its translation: CASSFFVYEQYF.

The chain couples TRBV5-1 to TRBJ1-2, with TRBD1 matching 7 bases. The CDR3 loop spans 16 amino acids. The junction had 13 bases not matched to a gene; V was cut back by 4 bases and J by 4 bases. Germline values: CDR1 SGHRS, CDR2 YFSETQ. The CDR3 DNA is TGCGCCAGCAGCCCCCAACCCGGACAGGATTCCTATGGCTACACCTTC. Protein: CASSPQPGQDSYGYTF.

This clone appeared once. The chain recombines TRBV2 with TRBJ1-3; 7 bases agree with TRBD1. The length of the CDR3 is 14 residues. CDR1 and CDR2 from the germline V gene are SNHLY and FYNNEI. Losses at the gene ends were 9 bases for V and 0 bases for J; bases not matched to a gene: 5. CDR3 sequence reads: CARTDRSSGNTIYF. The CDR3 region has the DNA TGTGCCAGGACGGACAGGAGCTCTGGAAACACCATATATTTT. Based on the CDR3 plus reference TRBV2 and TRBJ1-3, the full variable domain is EPEVTQTPSHQVTQMGQEVILRCVPISNHLYFYWYRQILGQKVEFLVSFYNNEISEKSEIFDDQFSVERPDGSNFTLKIRSTKLEDSAMYFCARTDRSSGNTIYFGEGSWLTVV.

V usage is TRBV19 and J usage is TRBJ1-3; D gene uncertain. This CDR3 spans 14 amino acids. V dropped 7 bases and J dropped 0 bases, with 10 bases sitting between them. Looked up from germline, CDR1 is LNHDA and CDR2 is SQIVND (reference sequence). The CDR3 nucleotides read TGTGCCAGTAATAGTGGGAGCTCTGGAAACACCATATATTTT. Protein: CASNSGSSGNTIYF.